A selection of T cell receptor beta chains follows, all from one sample in a study of T cells after yellow fever vaccination. TCRdb processed the 5' RACE reads anew with MiXCR; each CDR3 protein has one entry. The sample carries about 340,000 distinct CDR3 sequences, roughly an eighth recorded once. Source: CD4+ T cells sorted from PBMCs, taken 15 days after the yellow fever booster vaccination. These receptors came from a man between 18 and 35 years old who received the YFV17D yellow fever vaccine. The CDR3 runs from the conserved cysteine through the conserved F or W. Fields, in order: CDR3 length, V gene, CDR3 protein.

>13|TRBV12-3/TRBV12-4
CASRRRADQPQHF
>12|TRBV6-5
CASSYMGYEQFF
>13|TRBV4-3
CASSLRDEETQYF
>15|TRBV5-1
CASSLSYRVEETQYF
>13|TRBV24-1
CATSDFQAETQYF
>14|TRBV3-1
CASSHQGLNTEAFF
>15|TRBV18
CASSPGTGDAYGYTF
>14|TRBV27
CASSFFPERGEQFF
>13|TRBV7-9
CASSLAQRDTQYF
>15|TRBV7-2
CASSLGRMNTGELFF
>14|TRBV7-3
CASSLWAARETQYF
>13|TRBV14
CASSRASSAEAFF
>15|TRBV5-1
CASSFSSDRGNTIYF
>14|TRBV5-1
CASSLVGGRTEAFF
>13|TRBV14
CASSQQVGQPQHF
>14|TRBV11-2
CASSLETVNTEAFF